This T cell receptor (beta chain) was obtained from a study of Ad26.COV2.S vaccination and SARS-CoV-2 variants. Study as a whole: Intramuscular Ad26.COV2.S doses were given once or twice, 56 days apart. Findings of the study overall: Across vaccine and placebo recipients, the breadth of non-spike TCRs was similar.

Repertoires were generated with immunoSEQ multiplex PCR, while TCRdb's copy carries only in-frame clones and drops some. The sample records about 440,000 clones, approximately 88% being singletons. This clone was counted only a few times. What it recognizes is unknown. Regarding treatment: over 15 received Ad26.COV2.S at low or high dose, single or two shots; several received placebo; per-sample allocation not given. Samples were taken on day 63 after the first vaccine or placebo injection. Trimming cost V 5 bases and J 5 bases; bases outside gene matches: 8. The length of the CDR3 is 14 residues. Germline V gene lookup returns CDR1 SGHAT and CDR2 FQNNGV.

The rearrangement links TRBV11-2 to TRBJ1-2, with 7 nucleotides matching TRBD1. The clonotype comes from a person between 18 and 60 years old who received the Ad26.COV2.S COVID-19 vaccine or a placebo. The material sequenced was peripheral blood, taken in a trial of Ad26.COV2.S vaccine versus placebo. The CDR3 nucleotides are TGTGCCAGCAGCACTGGGACAGCACTATATGGCTACACCTTC. Translated, it gives CASSTGTALYGYTF.